These T cell receptor beta chains were read from a single sample in a study of cytomegalovirus exposure and HLA in healthy donors. Sequencing was performed with immunoSEQ multiplex PCR; in TCRdb, only in-frame clones are kept and a portion is missing. The sample includes fewer than 150,000 clones, 70% to 90% seen only once; the top ten take approximately 4.5%. The sample taken for sequencing was PBMCs. These receptors were obtained from a man younger than 35 in good health and CMV-seropositive. The CDR3 runs from the conserved cysteine through the conserved F or W. The D gene is left open where the match is weak. The size entry is marked missing in some rows and otherwise reads once, few, many or a size class.

CDR3aa: CASSRSGAEANYGYTF; CDR3nt: TGTGCCAGCAGTAGGTCTGGGGCAGAAGCTAACTATGGCTACACCTTC; d_gene: .; v_gene: TRBV5-4; abundance: once; j_gene: TRBJ1-2
CDR3aa: CASSLVWGGNTEAFF; CDR3nt: TGTGCCAGCAGCTTAGTCTGGGGAGGGAACACTGAAGCTTTCTTT; d_gene: .; v_gene: TRBV7-2; abundance: .; j_gene: TRBJ1-1
CDR3aa: CASSFGQGDSPLHF; CDR3nt: TGCGCCAGCAGCTTCGGACAGGGCGATTCACCCCTCCACTTT; d_gene: TRBD1; v_gene: TRBV4-1; abundance: .; j_gene: TRBJ1-6
CDR3aa: CASSAGQSLLEQYF; CDR3nt: TGTGCCAGCAGTGCCGGACAGAGCCTTTTGGAGCAGTACTTC; d_gene: .; v_gene: TRBV27; abundance: .; j_gene: TRBJ2-7
CDR3aa: CASSPRRRQGRPEFF; CDR3nt: TGTGCCAGCAGCCCACGGAGAAGACAGGGAAGGCCGGAGTTCTTC; d_gene: TRBD1; v_gene: TRBV13; abundance: .; j_gene: TRBJ2-1
CDR3aa: CASSQDRTGFVSEQYF; CDR3nt: TGCGCCAGCAGCCAGGATAGAACAGGGTTCGTATCCGAGCAGTACTTC; d_gene: .; v_gene: TRBV4-1; abundance: .; j_gene: TRBJ2-7
CDR3aa: CASSSPSGGTQETQYF; CDR3nt: TGTGCCAGCAGCTCCCCTAGCGGGGGAACCCAAGAGACCCAGTACTTC; d_gene: TRBD2; v_gene: TRBV7-9; abundance: .; j_gene: TRBJ2-5
CDR3aa: CASSQGAGQLSNQPQHF; CDR3nt: TGCGCCAGCAGCCAAGGGGCTGGTCAGCTTAGCAATCAGCCCCAGCATTTT; d_gene: .; v_gene: TRBV4-1; abundance: few; j_gene: TRBJ1-5
CDR3aa: CASSEALLGLAGPYEQYF; CDR3nt: TGTGCCAGCAGTGAAGCGCTTCTTGGGCTAGCGGGCCCCTACGAGCAGTACTTC; d_gene: TRBD2; v_gene: TRBV6-1; abundance: .; j_gene: TRBJ2-7
CDR3aa: CASSFGGPTEAFF; CDR3nt: TGTGCCAGCAGCTTCGGAGGGCCCACTGAAGCTTTCTTT; d_gene: .; v_gene: TRBV13; abundance: .; j_gene: TRBJ1-1
CDR3aa: CASSLGQGKWSPGNTIYF; CDR3nt: TGTGCCAGCAGCTTAGGACAGGGGAAGTGGTCCCCTGGAAACACCATATATTTT; d_gene: TRBD1; v_gene: TRBV11-2; abundance: .; j_gene: TRBJ1-3
CDR3aa: CASSPDRPNEQFF; CDR3nt: TGTGCCAGCAGCCCGGACAGACCCAATGAGCAGTTCTTC; d_gene: .; v_gene: TRBV2; abundance: .; j_gene: TRBJ2-1
CDR3aa: CSASRDTEAFF; CDR3nt: TGCAGTGCTAGCAGGGACACTGAAGCTTTCTTT; d_gene: .; v_gene: TRBV20-1; abundance: .; j_gene: TRBJ1-1
CDR3aa: CASSYRRGVPYEQYF; CDR3nt: TGTGCCAGCAGTTACCGTCGGGGGGTCCCCTACGAGCAGTACTTC; d_gene: TRBD2; v_gene: TRBV6-6; abundance: .; j_gene: TRBJ2-7
CDR3aa: CASTQEGVTSHEQYF; CDR3nt: TGTGCCAGCACCCAGGAGGGAGTTACCTCCCACGAGCAGTACTTC; d_gene: .; v_gene: TRBV7-9; abundance: once; j_gene: TRBJ2-7
CDR3aa: CASSLTGNQPQHF; CDR3nt: TGTGCCAGCAGTTTGACAGGGAATCAGCCCCAGCATTTT; d_gene: TRBD1; v_gene: TRBV27; abundance: .; j_gene: TRBJ1-5
CDR3aa: CASSKTNYYNEQFF; CDR3nt: TGTGCCAGCAGCAAGACCAACTACTACAATGAGCAGTTCTTC; d_gene: .; v_gene: TRBV5-4; abundance: .; j_gene: TRBJ2-1
CDR3aa: CAWPVQGLATNEKLFF; CDR3nt: TGTGCCTGGCCCGTCCAGGGCCTGGCAACTAATGAAAAACTGTTTTTT; d_gene: .; v_gene: TRBV30; abundance: once; j_gene: TRBJ1-4
CDR3aa: CASRTSGGSNYGYTF; CDR3nt: TGTGCCAGCAGAACTTCGGGGGGTTCTAACTATGGCTACACCTTC; d_gene: .; v_gene: TRBV27; abundance: .; j_gene: TRBJ1-2
CDR3aa: CASSSRTSGGAPETQYF; CDR3nt: TGTGCCAGCAGCTCGCGGACTAGCGGGGGGGCCCCTGAGACCCAGTACTTC; d_gene: TRBD2; v_gene: TRBV7-8; abundance: once; j_gene: TRBJ2-5
CDR3aa: CASSESVHNQPQHF; CDR3nt: TGTGCCAGCAGTGAGTCGGTCCACAATCAGCCCCAGCATTTT; d_gene: .; v_gene: TRBV2; abundance: .; j_gene: TRBJ1-5
CDR3aa: CASSPRGGTGGYEQYF; CDR3nt: TGCGCCAGCAGCCCCCGAGGGGGGACAGGGGGCTACGAGCAGTACTTC; d_gene: TRBD1; v_gene: TRBV4-3; abundance: once; j_gene: TRBJ2-7
CDR3aa: CASSRQGRYPLHF; CDR3nt: TGTGCCAGCAGTCGACAGGGCCGTTACCCCCTCCACTTT; d_gene: TRBD1; v_gene: TRBV27; abundance: few; j_gene: TRBJ1-6
CDR3aa: CASSLEVRLSYNEQFF; CDR3nt: TGCGCCAGCAGCTTGGAGGTCAGACTCTCCTACAATGAGCAGTTCTTC; d_gene: .; v_gene: TRBV5-1; abundance: once; j_gene: TRBJ2-1